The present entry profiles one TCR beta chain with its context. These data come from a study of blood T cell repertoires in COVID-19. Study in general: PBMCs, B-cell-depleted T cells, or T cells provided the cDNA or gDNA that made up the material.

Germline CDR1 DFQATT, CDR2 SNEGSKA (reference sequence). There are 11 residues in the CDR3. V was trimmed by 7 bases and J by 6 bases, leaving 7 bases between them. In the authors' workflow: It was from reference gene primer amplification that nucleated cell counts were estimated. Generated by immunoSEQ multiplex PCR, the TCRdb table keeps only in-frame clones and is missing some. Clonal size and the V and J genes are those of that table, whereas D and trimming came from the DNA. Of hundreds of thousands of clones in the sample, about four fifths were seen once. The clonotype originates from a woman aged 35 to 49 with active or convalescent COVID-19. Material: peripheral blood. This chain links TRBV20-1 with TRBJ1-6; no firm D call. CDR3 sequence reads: CSVVFNSPLHF. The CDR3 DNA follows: TGCAGTGTAGTGTTTAATTCACCCCTCCACTTT.